These T cell receptor beta chains were read from a single sample in a study of cytotoxic CD8 clonotypes in ibrutinib-treated CLL. Using immunoSEQ multiplex PCR, the repertoire was profiled, and TCRdb retains in-frame clones only, with some absent. The sample records 40,000 to 55,000 clones, roughly 85% being singletons. The sequences come from PBMCs, collected after 24 months of ibrutinib treatment. These receptors were obtained from a human donor with chronic lymphocytic leukemia. Both conserved end residues are part of each CDR3. The order of the fields is clone size, J gene, V gene, D gene, CDR3 DNA, CDR3 protein. A D gene is named only where the DNA matches it firmly. Expanded clones get a size class; other rows say once, few or many, or leave the size out.

-	TRBJ2-2	TRBV5-1	-	TGCGCCAGCAGCTTGGGGGCCGCGAACACCGGGGAGCTGTTTTTT	CASSLGAANTGELFF
-	TRBJ1-5	TRBV6-6	-	TGTGCCAGCAAGGAGGGAATCTCATCCCAGCATTTT	CASKEGISSQHF
-	TRBJ2-1	TRBV4-2	TRBD2	TGTGCCAGCGGGGGGCTCGCGGGAGGGCCTCTCAATGAGCAGTTCTTC	CASGGLAGGPLNEQFF
-	TRBJ2-1	TRBV6-1	-	TGTGCCAGCAGTGAAGTCCCAGGGACGGGCAATGAGCAGTTCTTC	CASSEVPGTGNEQFF
-	TRBJ2-7	TRBV7-2	TRBD1	TGTGCCAGCAGCTTAAAATCGACAGGGGTGTACGAGCAGTACTTC	CASSLKSTGVYEQYF
-	TRBJ2-7	TRBV19	TRBD2	TGTGCCAGTAGTGATGGCGGGAGATACTACGAGCAGTACTTC	CASSDGGRYYEQYF
-	TRBJ2-1	TRBV4-3	-	TGCGCCAGCAGCCAAGTCCCCAGCGCTGAGCAGTTCTTC	CASSQVPSAEQFF
-	TRBJ2-5	TRBV30	TRBD1	TGTGCCTGGAGTAAGGACAGGGTTGAGACCCAGTACTTC	CAWSKDRVETQYF
-	TRBJ1-4	TRBV5-8	TRBD1	TGTGCCAGCACCATACAGGGGGGACCTAATGAAAAACTGTTTTTT	CASTIQGGPNEKLFF
-	TRBJ1-2	TRBV25-1	-	TGTGCCAGCAGTGTCCCAGGGGAGGCCAACTATGGCTACACCTTC	CASSVPGEANYGYTF
-	TRBJ1-3	TRBV7-2	-	TGTGCCAGCAGCTTAGTATACAGGCCGGCGGAAAACACCATATATTTT	CASSLVYRPAENTIYF
few	TRBJ1-1	TRBV4-1	-	TGCGCCAGCAGCCGATTTAGCGGCGGTAACACTGAAGCTTTCTTT	CASSRFSGGNTEAFF
-	TRBJ2-2	TRBV4-1	TRBD2	TGCGCCAGCAGCCAATACCTAGCGGGCGCGAACACCGGGGAGCTGTTTTTT	CASSQYLAGANTGELFF
few	TRBJ2-3	TRBV7-9	-	TGTGCCAGCAGCTTACGCGGCACGTATAGCACAGATACGCAGTATTTT	CASSLRGTYSTDTQYF
-	TRBJ2-1	TRBV11-2	-	TGTGCCAGCAGCTTCCGAGCGGATAGCTCCTACAATGAGCAGTTCTTC	CASSFRADSSYNEQFF
-	TRBJ2-7	TRBV7-9	-	TGTGCCAGCAGCTTAGGACCGGGCTACGAGCAGTACTTC	CASSLGPGYEQYF
-	TRBJ2-6	TRBV27	-	TGTGCCAGCAGTCGTTTTTCAGCAGGGCGCTCTGGGGCCAACGTCCTGACTTTC	CASSRFSAGRSGANVLTF
-	TRBJ2-2	TRBV29-1	-	TGCAGCGTTGCACAGAACACCGGGGAGCTGTTTTTT	CSVAQNTGELFF
-	TRBJ2-6	TRBV28	-	TGTGCCAGCAGTTTAATCGGGGGTTCAGGGGCCAACGTCCTGACTTTC	CASSLIGGSGANVLTF
-	TRBJ2-5	TRBV28	-	TGTGCCAGCAGCCCGCTATTCCAAGAGACCCAGTACTTC	CASSPLFQETQYF
-	TRBJ2-1	TRBV5-8	TRBD2	TGTGCCAGCAGCCCTAGTACCCTAGCGGGAGTTCGCAATGAGCAGTTCTTC	CASSPSTLAGVRNEQFF
-	TRBJ2-5	TRBV19	TRBD2	TGTGCCAGTAGTTCAAAAGGACTAGCGGGAGCTTATGAGACCCAGTACTTC	CASSSKGLAGAYETQYF
-	TRBJ2-1	TRBV19	TRBD2	TGTGCCAGTAGTATATTAGCGGGGGGGGACAATGAGCAGTTCTTC	CASSILAGGDNEQFF
-	TRBJ2-1	TRBV19	-	TGTGCCAGTAGTATACGGCGGGGGCACAATGAGCAGTTCTTC	CASSIRRGHNEQFF
-	TRBJ2-3	TRBV9	TRBD2	TGTGCCAGCAGCGGGACTAGCGGCACAGATACGCAGTATTTT	CASSGTSGTDTQYF
few	TRBJ2-4	TRBV19	TRBD2	TGTGCCAGTAGTGATGGTAGCGGGGGAAACATTCAGTACTTC	CASSDGSGGNIQYF
once	TRBJ1-4	TRBV7-7	TRBD1	TGTGCCAGCAGCTTAGGGGAACAGGGGAAACTGTTTTTT	CASSLGEQGKLFF
-	TRBJ2-2	TRBV7-6	-	TGTGCCAGCAGCAAGGGGGTAGCGAGGAACACCGGGGAGCTGTTTTTT	CASSKGVARNTGELFF
-	TRBJ1-1	TRBV7-9	-	TGTGCCAGCAGCTTATCAGGTAGCGAGGAAGCTTTCTTT	CASSLSGSEEAFF
-	TRBJ2-2	TRBV5-5	TRBD2	TGTGCCAGCAGCTTGGAATTACTAGCGTTGAACACCGGGGAGCTGTTTTTT	CASSLELLALNTGELFF
-	TRBJ2-7	TRBV27	TRBD2	TGTGCCAGCAGTCGCAGCGGGATGAGCTCCTACGAGCAGTACTTC	CASSRSGMSSYEQYF
-	TRBJ2-5	TRBV19	TRBD1	TGTGCCAGTAGTCCCGGGACAGGTGAGGTCCAAGAGACCCAGTACTTC	CASSPGTGEVQETQYF
once	TRBJ2-7	TRBV5-1	-	TGCGCCTCCGGGACGGGGCGCTCCTACGAGCAGTACTTC	CASGTGRSYEQYF
-	TRBJ1-2	TRBV10-3	-	TGTGCCATCAGTGACATCTCCGGCTATGGCTACACCTTC	CAISDISGYGYTF
-	TRBJ2-2	TRBV4-3	TRBD2	TGCGCCAGCAGCCTATGGGGCCCTGGGACTACCGCGAACACCGGGGAGCTGTTTTTT	CASSLWGPGTTANTGELFF
-	TRBJ1-1	TRBV27	TRBD1	TGTGCCAGCAGGCTGACAGGGGGCGTTTTCACTGAAGCTTTCTTT	CASRLTGGVFTEAFF
-	TRBJ1-2	TRBV7-9	-	TGTGCCAGCAGAAGTAGGAACTATGGCTACACCTTC	CASRSRNYGYTF
few	TRBJ2-3	TRBV11-2	-	TGTGCCAGCAGTTTGTTTGACAGAGATACGCAGTATTTT	CASSLFDRDTQYF
-	TRBJ1-5	TRBV4-1	-	TGCGCCAGCAGCCAAGATGGGGGGAGCAATCAGCCCCAGCATTTT	CASSQDGGSNQPQHF
-	TRBJ2-7	TRBV4-1	TRBD1	TGCGCCAGCAGCCAACATAGGACAGGGTACGAGCAGTACTTC	CASSQHRTGYEQYF